This T cell receptor beta chain was sequenced during a study of blood T cell repertoires in COVID-19. The overall study: Italy, Spain and the United States were the sources of the convalescent and acute COVID-19 samples. Sources were T cells, B-cell-depleted T cells, or PBMCs; the material itself was cDNA or gDNA.

Seattle participants joined during active infection and were tracked over time. Under the authors' procedure: Nucleated cell number was recorded as an estimate derived from reference gene primer amplification. Sequenced by immunoSEQ multiplex PCR; TCRdb stores in-frame clones only, minus some. The D gene and trimming were derived from the DNA, and the V and J assignments and clone size from that table. The sample records over 150,000 clones, 65% to 90% being singletons. There are 14 residues in the CDR3. Germline assignment: CDR1 MNHEY and CDR2 SVGAGI. V was clipped by 6 bases and J by 5 bases; unmatched bases: 8.

This receptor was taken from a woman aged 55-69 years with COVID-19, enrolled during active disease. The chain employs TRBV6-5 and TRBJ1-1; 8 bases map to TRBD1. The sequencing sample was made of peripheral blood. The CDR3 sequence: CASRQDRGVTEAFF. CDR3 in DNA: TGTGCCAGCAGACAAGACAGGGGAGTGACTGAAGCTTTCTTT.